The T cell receptor (beta chain) described here comes from a study of T-cell memory formation after mild COVID-19. Whole-study findings and limits: Day 15 to 85 contracting clones showed balanced CD4/CD8; day 15 to 37 expanders favored CD4+. There were some responding clones in pre-infection memory, which suggested that cross-reactive memory had joined.

The CDR3 spans 16 residues. Germline V lookup: CDR1 SGHAT, CDR2 FQNNGV. The ends lost 4 bases at V and 5 bases at J; junction bases unmatched: 14. TCRdb recomputed calls from the 5' RACE reads with MiXCR, one row per CDR3 protein. The sample holds fewer than 250,000 distinct CDR3 sequences, more than 9% seen once. Turning to this clonotype: What it binds is unknown.

The source is a man between 18 and 35 years old who had mild COVID-19 (a few samples of this study predate the infection). Cell type and time point are not known. V gene TRBV11-2 combines with J gene TRBJ2-7; 7 bases align to TRBD1. Sequenced sample: PBMCs or a T cell subset sorted from them (not recorded which). CDR3 residues: CASSYSLDRLSNEQYF. The CDR3 coding sequence is TGTGCCAGCAGCTACTCCCTGGACAGGCTGTCCAACGAGCAGTACTTC.